This TCR beta chain emerged from a study of T cells after yellow fever vaccination. Study outcomes and limitations: Most primary-vaccination clones recurred post-booster (approximately 96% CD4, roughly 91% CD8).

TCRdb passed the 5' RACE reads through MiXCR, listing each CDR3 protein once. The sample has about 320,000 distinct CDR3 sequences; 3.5% to 4.5% are singletons. With regard to this clonotype: The antigen is undetermined.

The CDR3 is 15 amino acids. Germline trimming cut 3 bases from V and 3 bases from J; bases unmatched to any gene: 2. Germline lookup yields CDR1 SEHNR and CDR2 FQNEAQ (reference sequence). The sequence derives from a man between 18 and 35 years old who received the YFV17D yellow fever vaccine. V gene TRBV7-9 combines with J gene TRBJ1-5; 10 nucleotides line up with TRBD1. The specimen was PBMCs, collected 15 days after the yellow fever booster vaccination. The CDR3 DNA follows: TGTGCCAGCAGCTTGGGACAGGGGTTCAATCAGCCCCAGCATTTT. It is translated as CASSLGQGFNQPQHF. The whole variable domain, remainder taken from reference TRBV7-9 and TRBJ1-5, is DTGVSQNPRHKITKRGQNVTFRCDPISEHNRLYWYRQTLGQGPEFLTYFQNEAQLEKSRLLSDRFSAERPKGSFSTLEIQRTEQGDSAMYLCASSLGQGFNQPQHFGDGTRLSIL.